This T cell receptor beta chain was profiled in a study of blood T cell repertoires in COVID-19. Libraries were prepared by immunoSEQ multiplex PCR; TCRdb keeps only in-frame clonotypes and omits some of them. The top ten hold 5.6% of the sample, which has about 210,000 clones, more than 70% seen once. Sequencing was carried out using PBMCs or T cells enriched from blood (not recorded which). The clonotype comes from a man aged 35-49 years with acute COVID-19.

CDR3 amino acids: CASSPTGLNTEAFF. DNA of the CDR3: TGTGCCAGCTCACCTACAGGGTTGAACACTGAAGCTTTCTTT. The V call is TRBV18, the J call TRBJ1-1; TRBD1 is a possible D gene (6 bases). This CDR3 spans 14 amino acids. Trimming left V 3 bases short and J 0 bases short, with 8 bases between. Germline V CDR1 and CDR2: KGHSH, LQKENI.